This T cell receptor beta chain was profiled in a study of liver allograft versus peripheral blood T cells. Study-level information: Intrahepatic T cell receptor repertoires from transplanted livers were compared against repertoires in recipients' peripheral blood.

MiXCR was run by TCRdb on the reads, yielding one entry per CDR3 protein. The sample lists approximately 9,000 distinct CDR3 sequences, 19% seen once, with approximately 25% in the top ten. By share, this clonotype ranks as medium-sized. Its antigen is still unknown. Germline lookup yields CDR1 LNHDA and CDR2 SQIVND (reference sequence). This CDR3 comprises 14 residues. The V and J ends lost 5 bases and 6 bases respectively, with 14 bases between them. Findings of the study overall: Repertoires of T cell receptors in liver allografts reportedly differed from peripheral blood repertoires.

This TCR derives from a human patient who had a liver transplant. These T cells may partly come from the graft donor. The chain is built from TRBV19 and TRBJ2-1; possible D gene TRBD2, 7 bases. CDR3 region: CASSAGGPANEQFF. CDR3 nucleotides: TGTGCCAGTAGTGCCGGGGGGCCGGCCAATGAGCAGTTCTTC.